Sequencing of this TCR beta chain was carried out in a study of long-term antiretroviral therapy in people with HIV (dated by TCRdb to the early 2020s). Study-level background: Collection of the earliest samples took place about a decade ahead of the 2015 WHO recommendation for immediate ART, at a time when ART was typically delayed until CD4 counts fell. This retrospective serial study examined whether starting ART and sustained HIV suppression were associated with changes in the composition and diversity of the TRB repertoire in peripheral blood. No cross-contamination during QIAcube processing was shown when test extractions of a monoclonal T-cell line were performed alongside 33 polyclonal samples. A total of some 210 cryopreserved PBMC samples were contributed to the cohort by 30 adults with confirmed HIV infection, with samples collected serially over a mean of approximately six years (range 1-12). About 35% of the 30 participants with HIV were female. Results the study describes overall, beyond this receptor: The samples span the years 2004 to 2017, and the ART regimens used may be less effective than current regimens. Expanded TRB clones identified before ART initiation dominated the repertoire at all time points, although this dominance fluctuated and declined in many PLHIV after ART. No data were available on ART adherence, viral resistance or therapy changes, limiting inferences about post-ART repertoire changes. HIV repertoires had narrower CDR3 length ranges than controls, and the network structure suggested an antigen-experienced repertoire that shifted only slightly toward naive after ART. A significant increase in TRB diversity was found to be associated with ART initiation, although TRB diversity was observed to remain significantly below that of transplant donor controls even after long-term ART. Because pre-ART samples had limited cell numbers, unsorted PBMC were profiled rather than sorted CD4+ and CD8+ T cells. Because PBMC availability was limited, only the TCR beta chain was sequenced, with no alpha chain pairing.

The CDR3 goes from the cysteine to the phenylalanine over 14 residues. The DNA shown is the 42-base CDR3, in frame from base 1. Based on the germline V gene, the CDR1 and CDR2 sequences are SGHRS and YFSETQ. The junction shows trimming of 1 base on V and 0 bases on J, plus 6 bases between the germline ends. The immunoSEQ hsTCRB v3.0 assay was used at survey level resolution to sequence the TRB variable region. TRB sequencing targeted a depth of roughly 35,000-50,000 T-cell genomes per sample. An Illumina MiSeq with a v3 150-cycle kit was used to sequence the pooled TRB libraries. In the source study's methods: Repertoire analysis was run in R within a reproducible Nextflow workflow that covered QC, data transformation and analysis. Custom analyses were implemented in LymphoSeq2, an R package for AIRR-Seq data exploration. Several samples yielding fewer than 5000 total TRB sequences were excluded, leaving 150 to 200 analyzed HIV repertoires. Among the 180 to 200 HIV repertoires that were kept, under 60 were collected before ART initiation and about 130 were collected after ART initiation. Repertoires were downsampled to 5000 TRB nucleotide sequences, and summary statistics were averaged over 100 downsampling iterations. TRB sequences were retained for analysis only if CDR3 regions of at least seven amino acids were present. Two measures captured diversity: a Shannon entropy-derived clonality score and the Gini coefficient. In repertoire networks, the top 5000 CDR3 amino acid sequences were linked whenever an edit distance of one separated two sequences. For TRB CDR3 amino acid sequences, GLIPH2 was used to predict antigen specificity groups and MHC restriction. Known CMV, EBV, HIV or tissue antigen associations were flagged by matching CDR3 amino acid sequences against VDJdb and McPAS-TCR. Pre-ART, post-ART and control groups were compared with Wilcoxon signed-rank tests and Holm-Bonferroni correction. Held by TCRdb, this immuneACCESS table contains in-frame sequences only and omits some clones. Under half of the omission traces to an unresolved V gene where checked; the cause of the rest is unknown. V and J calls and clone size are those listed in that table; D and trimming were worked out from the DNA. The table for this sample lists around 22,000 clones; 84% of them were counted only once. In total, the top ten clones hold approximately 19% of the sample.

Inclusion was restricted to participants for whom at least one PBMC sample before ART initiation and at least two post-ART samples were available. Treatment was received in the United States of America by all participants with HIV. Before DNA extraction, cryopreserved samples containing 1-10 million PBMC were thawed and washed. At the time of the earliest PBMC sample for each participant with HIV, ages ranged from roughly 20 to 60 years. Per participant, PBMC samples came from 1-4 timepoints prior to ART initiation and 2-8 timepoints following ART initiation, for a median of 7 samples. For every participant, serial HIV viral load, CD4+ T-cell count, ART history and demographic data were obtained. A Qiagen kit on a QIAcube was used to extract genomic DNA from unsorted PBMC, with samples processed in batches of 12. Points on this clone: It lacks a known antigen. Per-base qualities were not stored, and no clone one base away is much larger. The sample carries other DNA sequences with the same CDR3.

The source was unsorted PBMCs, collected 0.1 years before starting antiretroviral therapy. The sequence links TRBV5-1 to TRBJ2-3; the D segment could be TRBD1, given 6 matching bases. The sequence was collected from a man aged 18 to 30 with HIV. The nucleotides are TGCGCCAGCAGCTTGACAGGGAGCACAGATACGCAGTATTTT. Its translation reads: CASSLTGSTDTQYF. The reference TRBV5-1 and TRBJ2-3 proteins fill in what lies around the CDR3, so the full variable domain reads KAGVTQTPRYLIKTRGQQVTLSCSPISGHRSVSWYQQTPGQGLQFLFEYFSETQRNKGNFPGRFSGRQFSNSRSEMNVSTLELGDSALYLCASSLTGSTDTQYFGPGTRLTVL.